This T cell receptor beta chain was sequenced in a study of blood T cell repertoires in COVID-19 (dated by TCRdb to between 2020 and 2021). Regarding the study in general: Samples from collaborators originated in the United States, Italy and Spain and spanned both the acute and convalescent phases of COVID-19. The prospective study material was composed of cDNA or gDNA derived from T cells, B-cell-depleted T cells, or PBMCs. Deeply sampled blood TCRbeta repertoires from subjects exposed to, actively infected with, or recovered from COVID-19 were included in the dataset. A freely available public database, intended as a resource for researchers studying the immune response to SARS-CoV-2, is where the repertoires were released. The samples were drawn from two sources: the first 160 participants of the ongoing ImmuneRACE study, and 1,200 or so subjects contributed by 6 global collaborators. A de-identified subject ID, COVID-19 status, age in years and sex were almost always included in the sample metadata. HLA class I and class II types, where available, came from metadata supplied by the sample provider rather than from assay-based typing. Study-wide findings and limitations: The quantity of clinical and demographic metadata differed by source and by participant and was supplied without curation.

This clone occurred a few times. Its antigen specificity is not known. No qualities accompany the bases; no much larger clone lies one base away. Taken from cysteine to phenylalanine, the CDR3 has 14 residues. Only the CDR3 part of the read is kept: 42 bases, read in frame from the first base. CDR1 and CDR2 are drawn from the germline V gene: KGHDR, SFDVKD. V loses 7 bases, J loses 4 bases, and the germline ends lie 15 bases apart. TCRbeta CDR3 regions were amplified from genomic DNA using the immunoSEQ Assay, a bias-controlled multiplex PCR. In the source study's methods: Nucleated cell counts per sample were estimated from amplification of reference gene primers within the assay. To quantify the absolute abundance of each unique TCRbeta CDR3 rearrangement, sequence reads were collapsed and filtered. For each sample, productive Simpson clonality was calculated as the square root of Simpson's diversity index over productive rearrangements. TCRdb mirrors the immuneACCESS table, restricted to in-frame sequences. Some clones are absent from its copies; in checked studies, under half trace to an unresolved V gene, and the reason for the others is unknown. Clone size and the V and J calls come from that table; the DNA yielded D and trimming. This sample holds roughly 49,000 clones; 85% to 90% were observed only once. Around 27% of the sample goes to the ten largest clones.

Each collaborating institution followed its own protocols to collect whole blood in K2EDTA tubes. For TCRbeta analysis, collaborator samples were shipped as frozen whole blood, as isolated PBMCs, or as DNA extracted from either sample type. The V and J segments used are TRBV24-1 and TRBJ1-2; the D gene lacks a confident call. The TCR was taken from a human donor in a cohort sampled during active COVID-19. The sequenced sample consisted of peripheral blood. The nucleotide sequence reads as follows: TGTGCCACCAGCCTAGGTGACCAAACCTATGGCTACACCTTC. This encodes CATSLGDQTYGYTF.